This is a list of T cell receptor beta chains from one sample in a study of coeliac disease. Measured with immunoSEQ multiplex PCR; TCRdb has only the in-frame clones, and not every one. The data contain approximately 2,400 clones, under 75% of them singletons. Sequenced sample: intraepithelial lymphocytes from the gut. The source is a woman aged 70-85 years with celiac disease on a gluten-free diet. Both conserved end residues are part of each CDR3. A D gene is named only where the DNA matches it firmly. The size entry is marked missing in some rows and otherwise reads once, few, many or a size class.

CDR3aa: CASSLEGAGADTQYF; CDR3nt: TGCGCCAGCAGCTTGGAAGGGGCGGGAGCAGATACGCAGTATTTT; v_gene: TRBV5-1; abundance: -; d_gene: TRBD2; j_gene: TRBJ2-3
CDR3aa: CASSAWDRGKETQYF; CDR3nt: TGCGCCAGCAGCGCCTGGGACAGGGGGAAGGAGACCCAGTACTTC; v_gene: TRBV10-1; abundance: few; d_gene: TRBD1; j_gene: TRBJ2-5
CDR3aa: CASSLAGGGEKLFF; CDR3nt: TGTGCCAGCAGCTTAGCAGGGGGCGGTGAAAAACTGTTTTTT; v_gene: TRBV11-2; abundance: -; d_gene: TRBD1; j_gene: TRBJ1-4
CDR3aa: CASSNANSYEQYF; CDR3nt: TGTGCCAGCAGTAATGCGAACTCCTACGAGCAGTACTTC; v_gene: TRBV5-4; abundance: -; d_gene: -; j_gene: TRBJ2-7
CDR3aa: CASSLFGTVPYEQYF; CDR3nt: TGTGCCAGCAGCTTGTTTGGGACAGTACCCTACGAGCAGTACTTC; v_gene: TRBV5-4; abundance: -; d_gene: TRBD1; j_gene: TRBJ2-7
CDR3aa: CASSLEGHRNTEAFF; CDR3nt: TGTGCCAGCAGCTTAGAGGGACATCGGAACACTGAAGCTTTCTTT; v_gene: TRBV13; abundance: -; d_gene: -; j_gene: TRBJ1-1
CDR3aa: CASRSGTGVREQYF; CDR3nt: TGCGCCAGCAGGTCAGGGACAGGGGTTCGCGAGCAGTACTTC; v_gene: TRBV5-1; abundance: -; d_gene: TRBD1; j_gene: TRBJ2-7
CDR3aa: CASSLNGQGFYGYTF; CDR3nt: TGTGCCAGCAGCCTAAACGGACAGGGCTTCTATGGCTACACCTTC; v_gene: TRBV6-5; abundance: -; d_gene: TRBD1; j_gene: TRBJ1-2
CDR3aa: CASSQGSGRGSGANVLTF; CDR3nt: TGTGCCAGCAGCCAGGGAAGCGGGAGGGGCTCTGGGGCCAACGTCCTGACTTTC; v_gene: TRBV14; abundance: -; d_gene: TRBD2; j_gene: TRBJ2-6
CDR3aa: CASSNRVFGNTIYF; CDR3nt: TGTGCCAGTAGTAACAGGGTTTTTGGAAACACCATATATTTT; v_gene: TRBV19; abundance: -; d_gene: -; j_gene: TRBJ1-3
CDR3aa: CASSLAGYGDEQFF; CDR3nt: TGTGCCAGCAGCTTAGCAGGGTACGGGGATGAGCAGTTCTTC; v_gene: TRBV7-2; abundance: few; d_gene: -; j_gene: TRBJ2-1
CDR3aa: CASSLDIQETQYF; CDR3nt: TGTGCCAGCAGTTTAGACATCCAAGAGACCCAGTACTTC; v_gene: TRBV27; abundance: -; d_gene: -; j_gene: TRBJ2-5
CDR3aa: CASSDRPGGRGDTQYF; CDR3nt: TGTGCCAGCAGCGACCGACCTGGGGGGAGGGGAGATACGCAGTATTTT; v_gene: TRBV7-9; abundance: -; d_gene: TRBD2; j_gene: TRBJ2-3
CDR3aa: CASSLTVNYGYTF; CDR3nt: TGCGCCAGCAGCTTGACAGTTAACTATGGCTACACCTTC; v_gene: TRBV5-1; abundance: -; d_gene: -; j_gene: TRBJ1-2
CDR3aa: CASSLGQGNTEAFF; CDR3nt: TGTGCCAGCAGCTTGGGACAGGGGAACACTGAAGCTTTCTTT; v_gene: TRBV4-2; abundance: few; d_gene: TRBD1; j_gene: TRBJ1-1
CDR3aa: CASSPREHSNYNEQFF; CDR3nt: TGTGCCAGCAGCCCGCGAGAGCACTCAAACTACAATGAGCAGTTCTTC; v_gene: TRBV7-9; abundance: -; d_gene: -; j_gene: TRBJ2-1
CDR3aa: CASSDLAGGPETQYF; CDR3nt: TGTGCCAGCAGTGATCTAGCGGGAGGGCCCGAGACCCAGTACTTC; v_gene: TRBV2; abundance: few; d_gene: TRBD2; j_gene: TRBJ2-5
CDR3aa: CASSAQRGEITGANVLTF; CDR3nt: TGTGCCAGCAGCGCTCAGCGGGGGGAGATAACTGGGGCCAACGTCCTGACTTTC; v_gene: TRBV9; abundance: -; d_gene: TRBD2; j_gene: TRBJ2-6
CDR3aa: CASSYDGAGVSETQYF; CDR3nt: TGTGCCAGCAGTTACGACGGGGCAGGGGTTTCGGAGACCCAGTACTTC; v_gene: TRBV6-5; abundance: -; d_gene: -; j_gene: TRBJ2-5
CDR3aa: CASSWDRALTYNEQFF; CDR3nt: TGTGCCAGCAGCTGGGACAGGGCGCTGACCTACAATGAGCAGTTCTTC; v_gene: TRBV7-6; abundance: -; d_gene: TRBD1; j_gene: TRBJ2-1
CDR3aa: CASSDPSDRGGNQPQHF; CDR3nt: TGTGCCAGCAGTGACCCTTCCGACAGGGGAGGGAATCAGCCCCAGCATTTT; v_gene: TRBV2; abundance: -; d_gene: TRBD1; j_gene: TRBJ1-5
CDR3aa: CASSQVLWTSGYNEQFF; CDR3nt: TGCGCCAGCAGCCAAGTATTATGGACTAGCGGATACAATGAGCAGTTCTTC; v_gene: TRBV4-3; abundance: -; d_gene: TRBD2; j_gene: TRBJ2-1
CDR3aa: CASSDSTGLSGNTIYF; CDR3nt: TGTGCCAGCAGTGACTCTACAGGGTTGTCTGGAAACACCATATATTTT; v_gene: TRBV2; abundance: medium-sized; d_gene: -; j_gene: TRBJ1-3
CDR3aa: CASSKIPGQLEAFF; CDR3nt: TGTGCCAGCAGTAAGATACCGGGACAGCTTGAAGCTTTCTTT; v_gene: TRBV6-5; abundance: few; d_gene: TRBD1; j_gene: TRBJ1-1
CDR3aa: CASSATGGLVDTEAFF; CDR3nt: TGTGCCAGCAGCGCAACAGGGGGTTTAGTGGACACTGAAGCTTTCTTT; v_gene: TRBV7-2; abundance: -; d_gene: TRBD1; j_gene: TRBJ1-1
CDR3aa: CAISEPGLAGAPSYEQYF; CDR3nt: TGTGCCATCAGTGAACCGGGACTAGCGGGGGCCCCCTCCTACGAGCAGTACTTC; v_gene: TRBV10-3; abundance: -; d_gene: TRBD2; j_gene: TRBJ2-7
CDR3aa: CASSLQGLSSGNTIYF; CDR3nt: TGTGCCAGTAGCCTACAGGGGCTTTCTTCTGGAAACACCATATATTTT; v_gene: TRBV19; abundance: -; d_gene: TRBD1; j_gene: TRBJ1-3
CDR3aa: CASSVDGIRTDTQYF; CDR3nt: TGTGCCAGCAGCGTAGACGGGATACGGACAGATACGCAGTATTTT; v_gene: TRBV9; abundance: -; d_gene: -; j_gene: TRBJ2-3
CDR3aa: CASSLSLGGQNYEQYF; CDR3nt: TGCGCCAGCAGCTTGTCCCTGGGGGGACAGAACTACGAGCAGTACTTC; v_gene: TRBV5-1; abundance: large; d_gene: -; j_gene: TRBJ2-7
CDR3aa: CASSLDSVGSGGTDTQYF; CDR3nt: TGTGCCAGCAGCTTAGATTCGGTCGGTAGCGGGGGCACAGATACGCAGTATTTT; v_gene: TRBV11-3; abundance: few; d_gene: TRBD2; j_gene: TRBJ2-3
CDR3aa: CASSHFRGSGELFF; CDR3nt: TGCGCCAGCAGCCATTTCAGGGGCTCCGGGGAGCTGTTTTTT; v_gene: TRBV4-1; abundance: -; d_gene: -; j_gene: TRBJ2-2
CDR3aa: CASSLAPGAGGYEQYF; CDR3nt: TGTGCCAGCAGCTTAGCGCCTGGAGCGGGGGGGTACGAGCAGTACTTC; v_gene: TRBV7-2; abundance: -; d_gene: TRBD2; j_gene: TRBJ2-7
CDR3aa: CASSFQPGVAGNTIYF; CDR3nt: TGTGCCAGCAGCTTTCAACCGGGGGTAGCAGGAAACACCATATATTTT; v_gene: TRBV7-2; abundance: -; d_gene: -; j_gene: TRBJ1-3
CDR3aa: CASSPAEGTAFF; CDR3nt: TGTGCCAGCAGTCCCGCGGAGGGGACCGCTTTCTTT; v_gene: TRBV5-4; abundance: -; d_gene: -; j_gene: TRBJ1-1
CDR3aa: CASSLSSLGANQPQHF; CDR3nt: TGTGCCAGCAGTTTATCGAGTCTGGGGGCCAATCAGCCCCAGCATTTT; v_gene: TRBV27; abundance: -; d_gene: -; j_gene: TRBJ1-5
CDR3aa: CASSSGVYGYTF; CDR3nt: TGTGCCAGCTCATCAGGGGTCTATGGCTACACCTTC; v_gene: TRBV18; abundance: -; d_gene: -; j_gene: TRBJ1-2
CDR3aa: CASSSQGASELSNQPQHF; CDR3nt: TGTGCCAGTAGTTCACAGGGGGCGTCGGAGCTTAGCAATCAGCCCCAGCATTTT; v_gene: TRBV19; abundance: -; d_gene: TRBD1; j_gene: TRBJ1-5
CDR3aa: CASSLSPGSVAFF; CDR3nt: TGTGCCAGCAGCTTATCTCCGGGGAGTGTAGCTTTCTTT; v_gene: TRBV7-2; abundance: -; d_gene: -; j_gene: TRBJ1-1
CDR3aa: CASSYWWRGGYTF; CDR3nt: TGTGCCAGCAGTTACTGGTGGCGCGGGGGCTACACCTTC; v_gene: TRBV6-5; abundance: few; d_gene: -; j_gene: TRBJ1-2
CDR3aa: CASRVGGPGYNEQFF; CDR3nt: TGTGCCAGCAGGGTCGGAGGGCCAGGGTACAATGAGCAGTTCTTC; v_gene: TRBV5-4; abundance: -; d_gene: -; j_gene: TRBJ2-1
CDR3aa: CASSEARGYNSPLHF; CDR3nt: TGTGCCAGCAGTGAAGCGCGGGGCTATAATTCACCCCTCCACTTT; v_gene: TRBV2; abundance: -; d_gene: -; j_gene: TRBJ1-6
CDR3aa: CASSLEGKETQYF; CDR3nt: TGTGCCAGCAGCTTAGAGGGGAAAGAGACCCAGTACTTC; v_gene: TRBV13; abundance: -; d_gene: -; j_gene: TRBJ2-5
CDR3aa: CASSFTDGGYEQYF; CDR3nt: TGTGCCAGCAGTTTCACAGACGGTGGCTACGAGCAGTACTTC; v_gene: TRBV28; abundance: -; d_gene: -; j_gene: TRBJ2-7
CDR3aa: CATAGTGPETQYF; CDR3nt: TGCGCCACCGCCGGGACAGGGCCAGAGACCCAGTACTTC; v_gene: TRBV5-1; abundance: -; d_gene: TRBD1; j_gene: TRBJ2-5
CDR3aa: CASSRGRFGANVLTF; CDR3nt: TGCGCCAGCAGTCGTGGGAGATTTGGGGCCAACGTCCTGACTTTC; v_gene: TRBV10-1; abundance: -; d_gene: -; j_gene: TRBJ2-6
CDR3aa: CASSPTGVGNTIYF; CDR3nt: TGTGCCAGCAGCCCGACAGGGGTTGGAAACACCATATATTTT; v_gene: TRBV6-1; abundance: large; d_gene: TRBD1; j_gene: TRBJ1-3
CDR3aa: CASGSGHQNYGYTF; CDR3nt: TGTGCTAGTGGTTCGGGACACCAGAACTATGGCTACACCTTC; v_gene: TRBV12-5; abundance: large; d_gene: -; j_gene: TRBJ1-2
CDR3aa: CAINRGDNEQFF; CDR3nt: TGTGCCATCAACCGGGGGGACAATGAGCAGTTCTTC; v_gene: TRBV10-3; abundance: -; d_gene: TRBD2; j_gene: TRBJ2-1
CDR3aa: CASSVKQRAGDEQFF; CDR3nt: TGTGCCAGCAGTGTCAAGCAGCGAGCGGGCGATGAGCAGTTCTTC; v_gene: TRBV6-1; abundance: -; d_gene: -; j_gene: TRBJ2-1
CDR3aa: CATSRDRGQETQYF; CDR3nt: TGTGCCACCAGCAGAGACAGGGGCCAAGAGACCCAGTACTTC; v_gene: TRBV15; abundance: -; d_gene: -; j_gene: TRBJ2-5
CDR3aa: CASSSITTGGLYGYTF; CDR3nt: TGTGCCAGCAGCTCAATCACGACAGGGGGCCTCTATGGCTACACCTTC; v_gene: TRBV11-2; abundance: -; d_gene: TRBD1; j_gene: TRBJ1-2
CDR3aa: CSAGTFYEQYF; CDR3nt: TGCAGTGCTGGGACTTTCTACGAGCAGTACTTC; v_gene: TRBV20-1; abundance: medium-sized; d_gene: -; j_gene: TRBJ2-7
CDR3aa: CASSLVTGSVRNTIYF; CDR3nt: TGTGCCAGCAGCTTGGTTACAGGCTCGGTTCGTAACACCATATATTTT; v_gene: TRBV5-6; abundance: -; d_gene: -; j_gene: TRBJ1-3
CDR3aa: CASSQQGGRTGELFF; CDR3nt: TGTGCCAGCAGCCAACAGGGGGGTAGGACCGGGGAGCTGTTTTTT; v_gene: TRBV11-2; abundance: -; d_gene: TRBD1; j_gene: TRBJ2-2